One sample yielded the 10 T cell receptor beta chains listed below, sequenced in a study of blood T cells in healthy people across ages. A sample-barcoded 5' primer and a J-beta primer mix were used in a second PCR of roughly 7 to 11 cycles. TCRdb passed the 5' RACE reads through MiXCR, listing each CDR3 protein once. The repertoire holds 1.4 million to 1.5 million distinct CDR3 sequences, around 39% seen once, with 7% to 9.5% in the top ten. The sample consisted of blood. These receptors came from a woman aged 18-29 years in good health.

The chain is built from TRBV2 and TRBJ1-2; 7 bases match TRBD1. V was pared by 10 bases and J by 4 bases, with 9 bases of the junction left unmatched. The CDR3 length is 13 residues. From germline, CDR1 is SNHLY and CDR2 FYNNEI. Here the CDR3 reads CAIWGGTAYGYTF. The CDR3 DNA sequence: TGTGCCATCTGGGGTGGGACAGCCTATGGCTACACCTTC.

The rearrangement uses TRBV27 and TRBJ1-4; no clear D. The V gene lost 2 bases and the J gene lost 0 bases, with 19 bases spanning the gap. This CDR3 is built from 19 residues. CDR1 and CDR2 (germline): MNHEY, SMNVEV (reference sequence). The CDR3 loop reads CASSLTRTGTHATNEKLFF. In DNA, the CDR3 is TGTGCCAGCAGTTTAACACGGACGGGAACCCATGCAACTAATGAAAAACTGTTTTTT.

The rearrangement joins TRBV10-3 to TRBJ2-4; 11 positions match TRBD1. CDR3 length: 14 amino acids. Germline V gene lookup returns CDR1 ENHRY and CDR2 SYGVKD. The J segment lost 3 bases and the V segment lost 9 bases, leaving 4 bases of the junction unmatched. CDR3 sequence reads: CAIGQGADKNIQYF. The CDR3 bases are TGTGCCATTGGACAGGGGGCTGACAAAAACATTCAGTACTTC.

Here the CDR3 DNA reads TGCAGTGCTAGGACCGTGAAGGCTAGCGGCCACAATGAGCAGTTCTTC. Translation: CSARTVKASGHNEQFF. V gene TRBV20-1 combines with J gene TRBJ2-1; the match to TRBD2 covers 7 bases. The J segment lost 5 bases and the V segment lost 3 bases, leaving 13 bases of the junction unmatched. CDR3 length: 16 residues. The germline V gene has CDR1 DFQATT and CDR2 SNEGSKA (reference sequence).

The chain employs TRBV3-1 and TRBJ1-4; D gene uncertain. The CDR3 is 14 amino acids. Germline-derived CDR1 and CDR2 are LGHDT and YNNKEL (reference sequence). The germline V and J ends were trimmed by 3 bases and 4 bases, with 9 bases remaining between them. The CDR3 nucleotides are TGTGCCAGCAGCCACCAGGCGATTAATGAAAAACTGTTTTTT. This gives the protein CASSHQAINEKLFF.

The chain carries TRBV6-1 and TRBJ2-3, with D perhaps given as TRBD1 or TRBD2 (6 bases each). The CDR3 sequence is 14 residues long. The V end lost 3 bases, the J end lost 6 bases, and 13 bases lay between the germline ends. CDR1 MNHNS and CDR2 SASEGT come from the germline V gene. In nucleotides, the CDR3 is TGTGCCAGCAGTGACTGGGGGGCCGGTGATACGCAGTATTTT. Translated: CASSDWGAGDTQYF.

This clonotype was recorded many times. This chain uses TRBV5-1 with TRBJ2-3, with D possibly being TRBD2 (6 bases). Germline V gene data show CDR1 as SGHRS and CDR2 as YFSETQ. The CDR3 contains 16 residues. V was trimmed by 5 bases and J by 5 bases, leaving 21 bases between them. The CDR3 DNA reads TGCGCCAGCAGGGGGTCCGGCGGGACTCCCAAAGATACGCAGTATTTT. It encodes CASRGSGGTPKDTQYF.

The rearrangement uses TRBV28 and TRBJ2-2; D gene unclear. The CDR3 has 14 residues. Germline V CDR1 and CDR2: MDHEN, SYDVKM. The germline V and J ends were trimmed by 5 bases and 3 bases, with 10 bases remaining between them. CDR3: CASSPPEDTGELFF. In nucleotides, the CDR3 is TGTGCCAGCAGTCCCCCCGAGGACACCGGGGAGCTGTTTTTT.

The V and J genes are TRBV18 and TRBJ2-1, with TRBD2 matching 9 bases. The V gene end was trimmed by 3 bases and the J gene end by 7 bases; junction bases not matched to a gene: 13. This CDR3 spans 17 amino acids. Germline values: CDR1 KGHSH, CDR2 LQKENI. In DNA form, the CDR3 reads TGTGCCAGCTCACCCCAATCGGGACTAGCTTTATCGAATGAGCAGTTCTTC. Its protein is CASSPQSGLALSNEQFF.

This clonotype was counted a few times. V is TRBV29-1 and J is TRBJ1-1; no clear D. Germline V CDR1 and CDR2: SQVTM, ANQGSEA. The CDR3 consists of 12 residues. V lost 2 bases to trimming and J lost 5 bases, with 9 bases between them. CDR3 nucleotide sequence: TGCAGCGTTGAACCGGGGAGGACTGAAGCTTTCTTT. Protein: CSVEPGRTEAFF.